The subject of this entry is one T cell receptor beta chain. What this receptor recognizes is not known. Base qualities are not provided; no much larger clone lies one nucleotide away. This entry is derived from a study of T cell changes during pregnancy in multiple sclerosis (dated by TCRdb to about 2019). With respect to the entire study: The study looked at changes in the T cell repertoire across pregnancy in women with multiple sclerosis.

Preparation of the library involved the immunoSEQ multiplex PCR assay. This is the immuneACCESS table as TCRdb keeps it, with only in-frame sequences that have V and J called. A part of the clones is gone; compared with another copy, unresolved V genes explain less than half, and the rest is unexplained. This sample holds 95,000 to 100,000 clones; more than 90% were observed only once. About 3.1% of the sample comes from the top ten. CDR1 and CDR2, per the germline V gene (reference sequence), are LNHNV and YYDKDF. V and J lose 4 bases and 2 bases, and a span of 8 bases separates them. Including cysteine and phenylalanine, the CDR3 has 13 amino acids. Of all the DNA, just the CDR3 is kept, 39 bases in frame from base 1.

This TCR was recovered from a female donor with multiple sclerosis, enrolled in a pregnancy study. The material was peripheral blood, obtained in the second trimester of pregnancy. The chain joins TRBV15 to TRBJ1-2; TRBD1 could be the D gene, as 6 bases match. The CDR3 here reads CATSTGQNYGYTF. The DNA sequence is TGTGCCACCAGCACTGGACAGAACTATGGCTACACCTTC.